This TCR beta chain was profiled in a study of T cell clones after liver transplantation (dated by TCRdb to between 2018 and 2021). About the full investigation: The samples were obtained from ITN030ST, a randomized trial that attempted immunosuppression withdrawal within 2 years after liver transplantation. Donor-reactive T cell clones were identified by TCRbeta sequencing following a pre-transplant mixed lymphocyte reaction and were subsequently tracked in post-transplant blood. As an antigen-independent comparator for donor-reactive sequences, third party-reactive TCRbeta sequences were also identified from pre-transplant MLRs. Three of the eight recipients were HCV-positive; the others were transplanted for non-autoimmune, non-viral indications. The subjects received no induction therapy and were kept on standard immunosuppression until randomization at 12-24 months post-transplant. Tolerance meant complete immunosuppression withdrawal for at least one year without liver enzymes rising beyond twice the upper limit of normal. Blood samples were collected pre-transplant, pre-randomization before withdrawal, and post-randomization after either complete withdrawal or failed withdrawal. A cohort of 8 liver transplant recipients was studied, of whom 3 were classified as tolerant and 5 as non-tolerant. Paper-wide results and their limitations: Circulating donor-reactive CD4 TCRbeta sequences fell significantly post-transplant in most of the 8 subjects, irrespective of tolerance or HCV status. Once repertoire turnover was taken into account, donor-reactive detection showed a significant reduction for CD4 in 7 of 8 subjects and for CD8 in 8 of 8. In two subjects, low numbers of available donor cells limited the measurable donor-reactive repertoire. The conclusions were considered preliminary, being limited by small, heterogeneous patient numbers and non-standardized post-transplant time points. Because no allograft tissue specimens were available, donor-reactive T cells may have migrated into the graft instead of being deleted. A greater decline was seen for donor-reactive sequences than for third party-reactive sequences, suggesting partial antigen-specific deletion unrelated to withdrawal success.

Using immunoSEQ, frozen genomic DNA was subjected to high-throughput TCRbeta CDR3 sequencing, a process that included PCR amplification, mapping, bias correction and internal controls. From the authors' description of their analysis: Only productive rearrangements were retained, and each unique TCRbeta sequence was defined by its CDR3 nucleotide sequence together with its V and J gene. Donor-reactive sequences required at least 5-fold expansion in CFSE-low cells versus unstimulated pre-transplant cells and at least 0.01% frequency. Per-subject minimum frequency thresholds, based on the lowest-template unstimulated sample, ensured at least 90% detection power. Jensen-Shannon divergence between the top 1000 TCRbeta sequences post-transplant and pre-transplant was used to measure repertoire turnover. Changes in detection of donor-reactive sequences were tested with two-sided Fisher's exact tests. TCRdb holds this immuneACCESS table with in-frame rearrangements only. Some clones are missing; in checked studies, unresolved V genes explain under half, and the rest has no known cause. V and J calls and clone size are given by that table; D and trimming were obtained from the DNA. This sample comprises about 58,000 clones, 70% to 80% of them detected only once. Of the sample, about 2.8% falls within the top ten clones.

This clone was found many times. Its antigen is currently not known. No base qualities exist here, and no much larger clone lies one base off it. At the junction V is shortened by 7 bases and J by 6 bases, with 12 bases in between. Including the terminal cysteine and phenylalanine, the CDR3 comprises 13 residues. Kept here is only the CDR3 DNA, which spans 39 bases and is read in frame from base 1. For CDR1 and CDR2, the germline V gene lists MNHEY and SVGAGI. Unstimulated PBMCs, after thawing, were stained for CD3, CD4 and CD8 and then FACS-sorted into CD3+CD4+ and CD3+CD8+ populations. Randomization to immunosuppression withdrawal applied to every one of the 8 studied subjects. Genomic DNA was isolated with the Qiagen DNeasy Blood and Tissue Kit.

This chain is built from TRBV6-5 and TRBJ2-2; TRBD1 is possibly the D segment (5 matching bases). The sample was CD4+ T cells from blood, taken at the approximately 15-month timepoint. This TCR was recovered from a human patient who received a liver transplant. Following a transplant, some T cells may be graft donor cells, not patient cells. The DNA sequence is as follows: TGTGCCAGCAAAAGGGGCATTGCCGGGGAGCTGTTTTTT. Translation gives CASKRGIAGELFF.